The present entry profiles one T cell receptor (beta chain) with its context. Its antigen is not yet known. Base qualities are not at hand, and no much larger clone is one base apart. This record belongs to a study of blood T cell repertoires in COVID-19 (TCRdb year 2020). For the wider study: Collaborator samples came from the United States, Italy and Spain and covered acute and convalescent phases of COVID-19. Where available, HLA class I and class II types were taken from metadata supplied by the sample provider and were not determined by assay-based typing. Samples came from the ongoing ImmuneRACE study (first 160 participants) plus 1,254 subjects from 6 global collaborators. The repertoires were made available in a free public database intended to serve as a resource for research on the immune response to SARS-CoV-2. Nearly every sample came with metadata listing a de-identified subject ID, COVID-19 status, age in years and sex. The dataset comprised deeply sampled blood TCRbeta repertoires from subjects exposed to, actively infected with, or recovered from COVID-19. The material from the prospective study consisted of cDNA or gDNA derived from T cells, B-cell-depleted T cells, or PBMCs. What the research found in general, with its limitations: The amount of clinical and demographic metadata varied by source and participant and was provided uncurated.

The immunoSEQ Assay, a bias-controlled multiplex PCR, was used to amplify TCRbeta CDR3 regions from genomic DNA. Processing in the source paper ran as follows. Nucleated cell counts per sample were estimated from amplification of reference gene primers within the assay. To quantify the absolute abundance of each unique TCRbeta CDR3 rearrangement, sequence reads were collapsed and filtered. For each sample, productive Simpson clonality was calculated as the square root of Simpson's diversity index across productive rearrangements. The table was pulled from immuneACCESS by TCRdb, which kept in-frame rearrangements only. Such tables lose some clones; where checked, under half of the loss comes from unresolved V genes, and the rest has no known cause. That table is the source of V, J and clone size, and D and trimming were worked out from the DNA. The sample profile shows under 250,000 clones; 75% to 85% of them were found once. Around 5.5% of the sample is in the top ten clones.

The CDR3 starts with the cysteine, ends with the phenylalanine, and has 13 residues. Only the CDR3 portion is preserved as DNA: 39 bases, with reading frame beginning at the first base. The germline V gene sets CDR1 to MDHEN and CDR2 to SYDVKM. For this chain, trimming is 6 bases at the V end and 6 bases at the J end, and the number of junction bases without a gene match is 6. Each collaborating institution followed its own protocols to collect whole blood in K2EDTA tubes. Collaborator samples were shipped for TCRbeta analysis as frozen whole blood, isolated PBMCs, or DNA extracted from either sample type.

In this chain, TRBV28 is recombined with TRBJ1-1; TRBD1 lines up with 8 middle nucleotides. The sequence was obtained from a human donor in a cohort sampled during active COVID-19. Sequences were obtained from peripheral blood. The DNA sequence is given as TGTGCCAGCAGCCATCCAGGGGGCCCTGAAGCTTTCTTT. Its protein product is CASSHPGGPEAFF.